Shown below are 29 T cell receptor beta chains from a single sample sequenced in a study of blood T cell repertoires in COVID-19. The table came from immunoSEQ multiplex PCR; TCRdb's copy has only in-frame clones and leaves some out. The sample lists 90,000 to 150,000 clones; roughly three quarters were seen once. Sequencing was performed on peripheral blood. Every receptor here comes from an elderly woman with acute or convalescent COVID-19.

The V and J genes are TRBV2 and TRBJ1-1; 8 nucleotides agree with TRBD1. Germline-derived CDR1 and CDR2 are SNHLY and FYNNEI. This CDR3 has 15 residues. Germline trimming cut 2 bases from V and 5 bases from J; bases unmatched to any gene: 7. This chain's CDR3 is CASSEPGQVRTEAFF. The CDR3, as DNA: TGTGCCAGCAGTGAACCGGGACAGGTGAGGACTGAAGCTTTCTTT.

V and J are TRBV6-1 and TRBJ1-5, with 10 bases lining up with TRBD1. The length of the CDR3 is 17 residues. J lost 5 bases, V lost 4 bases, and 11 bases had no gene match. Looked up from germline, CDR1 is MNHNS and CDR2 is SASEGT. CDR3 nucleotides: TGTGCCAGCAGTGCCCTAAGGGGACAGGGGACCGATCAGCCCCAGCATTTT. Protein: CASSALRGQGTDQPQHF.

CDR3 sequence reads: CASRGQATGEAFF. CDR3 bases: TGTGCCAGCAGGGGACAGGCTACGGGTGAAGCTTTCTTT. The rearrangement links TRBV12-3 or TRBV12-4 to TRBJ1-1, with 8 nucleotides matching TRBD1. The ends lost 6 bases at V and 7 bases at J; junction bases unmatched: 7. The CDR3 loop spans 13 amino acids.

V and J are TRBV19 and TRBJ2-1; 7 bases agree with TRBD1. Germline V lookup: CDR1 LNHDA, CDR2 SQIVND (reference sequence). J was trimmed by 7 bases and V by 5 bases; bases with no gene match: 5. The CDR3 length is 13 residues. CDR3 region: CASSRQGRNEQFF. CDR3 coding DNA: TGTGCCAGTAGTCGACAGGGTAGGAATGAGCAGTTCTTC.

This rearrangement joins TRBV9 to TRBJ2-2, with no clear D. The CDR3 spans 13 residues. The V gene's germline CDR1 is SGDLS and CDR2 YYNGEE. Between the trimmed V and J ends, which lost 0 bases and 6 bases, there was a span of 6 bases. CDR3 DNA sequence: TGTGCCAGCAGCGTAGATCCATCCGGGGAGCTGTTTTTT. Protein: CASSVDPSGELFF.

This clone was counted only a few times. The V and J genes are TRBV2 and TRBJ1-5, with TRBD1 identical over 10 bases. The trim removed 7 bases at V and 4 bases at J, leaving 7 bases unmatched. The V gene's germline CDR1 is SNHLY and CDR2 FYNNEI. This CDR3 region has 15 residues. CDR3: CASNDRTGGNQPQHF. The CDR3 coding sequence is TGTGCCAGCAACGACCGGACAGGGGGAAATCAGCCCCAGCATTTT.

V and J are TRBV6-1 and TRBJ2-3, with D tentatively TRBD2 (5 bases). CDR3 length: 15 residues. Germline V gives CDR1 MNHNS, CDR2 SASEGT. V was shortened by 2 bases and J by 5 bases, with 14 bases between the two germline ends. The CDR3 DNA reads as TGTGCCAGCAGTGAAAAAGCGGAGCCAGAAGATACGCAGTATTTT. Translated, it gives CASSEKAEPEDTQYF.

The chain uses TRBV3-1 (or the pseudogene TRBV3-2) and TRBJ1-1; D call uncertain. The ends were cut back, 4 bases at V and 4 bases at J, with 10 bases in the middle. The CDR3 totals 13 residues. Germline V gene sequence: CDR1 LGHDT, CDR2 YNNKEL (reference sequence). For the CDR3, the DNA is TGTGCCAGCAGCCTCTTTGGTAGCACTGAAGCTTTCTTT. Amino acids: CASSLFGSTEAFF.

This clone was picked up one time. This chain links TRBV19 with TRBJ2-4; no definite D call. V lost 6 bases, J lost 0 bases, and 6 bases lay in between. Looked up from germline, CDR1 is LNHDA and CDR2 is SQIVND (reference sequence). The CDR3 runs to 13 residues. In nucleotides, the CDR3 is TGTGCCAGTAGCTTTCTAGCCAAAAACATTCAGTACTTC. Translation: CASSFLAKNIQYF.

The rearrangement joins TRBV19 to TRBJ1-2, with a possible D match to TRBD1 (5 bases). Trimming removed 6 bases at V and 12 bases at J, with 17 bases between. The CDR3 contains 12 residues. Germline CDR1 reads LNHDA; CDR2 reads SQIVND (reference sequence). The CDR3 coding sequence is TGTGCCAGTAGGGGGGGACCGGGAAGGAACACCTTC. Residues: CASRGGPGRNTF.

The rearrangement links TRBV2 to TRBJ1-4; TRBD1 might be the D (5 bases). V lost 8 bases, J lost 8 bases, and 15 bases lay in between. Germline CDR1 SNHLY, CDR2 FYNNEI. This CDR3 is 13 amino acids long. The CDR3 is CASRYRPEEKLFF. The CDR3 nucleotides are TGTGCCAGCCGGTACAGGCCAGAGGAAAAACTGTTTTTT.

Written as DNA, the CDR3 is TGTGCCAGTTCGGGACAGAAGAACACTGAAGCTTTCTTT. Translation: CASSGQKNTEAFF. The V and J genes are TRBV2 and TRBJ1-1, with TRBD1 matching over 7 bases. The CDR3 covers 13 residues. V shed 9 bases and J 1 base; nucleotides not matched to a gene: 5. Germline CDR1 is SNHLY and CDR2 is FYNNEI.

The rearrangement links TRBV5-4 to TRBJ1-4, with TRBD1 matching over 12 bases. Germline CDR1 is SGHNT and CDR2 is YYREEE (reference sequence). CDR3 size: 19 residues. With V trimmed by 3 bases and J by 3 bases, 12 bases remained unmatched. The CDR3 DNA sequence: TGTGCCAGCAGCTCGATCCGGGACAGGGGGCCCTTAGCTAATGAAAAACTGTTTTTT. This gives the protein CASSSIRDRGPLANEKLFF. The full variable domain, in which reference TRBV5-4 and TRBJ1-4 provide the parts outside the CDR3, is ETGVTQSPTHLIKTRGQQVTLRCSSQSGHNTVSWYQQALGQGPQFIFQYYREEENGRGNFPPRFSGLQFPNYSSELNVNALELDDSALYLCASSSIRDRGPLANEKLFFGSGTQLSVL.

This clone appeared once. For the CDR3, the DNA is TGTGCCAGCACCAATCAGGGTCTGGGCTATTCACCCCTCCACTTT. This gives the protein CASTNQGLGYSPLHF. The V call is TRBV2, the J call TRBJ1-6; D is perhaps TRBD1 (5 bases). V was clipped by 7 bases and J by 8 bases, with 18 bases between them. CDR3 length: 15 residues. CDR1 and CDR2 (germline): SNHLY, FYNNEI. Looking up the rest from reference TRBV2 and TRBJ1-6 gives the full variable domain: EPEVTQTPSHQVTQMGQEVILRCVPISNHLYFYWYRQILGQKVEFLVSFYNNEISEKSEIFDDQFSVERPDGSNFTLKIRSTKLEDSAMYFCASTNQGLGYSPLHFGNGTRLTVT.

The chain combines TRBV5-4 with TRBJ2-3; TRBD1 might be the D (5 bases). Looked up from germline, CDR1 is SGHNT and CDR2 is YYREEE (reference sequence). V lost 1 base, J lost 2 bases, and 8 bases lay in between. This CDR3 is built from 14 residues. The DNA of the CDR3 is TGTGCCAGCAGCTTGCAGGGCCCCACAGATACGCAGTATTTT. This sequence encodes CASSLQGPTDTQYF.

Concerning this clone itself: Other DNA sequences of this sample code for an identical CDR3. The genes are TRBV7-2 and TRBJ1-1; D not resolved. Germline V lookup: CDR1 SGHTA, CDR2 FQGNSA. The germline V and J ends were trimmed by 2 bases and 2 bases, with 9 bases remaining between them. The CDR3 has 14 residues. The CDR3 sequence is CASSLTEKNTEAFF. CDR3 DNA: TGTGCCAGCAGCTTAACAGAAAAAAACACTGAAGCTTTCTTT.

The chain carries TRBV9 and TRBJ2-3; 10 bases align to TRBD2. After removal of 0 bases from V and 1 base from J, the junction contained 8 bases not matched to a gene. The CDR3 totals 18 residues. Germline CDR1 reads SGDLS; CDR2 reads YYNGEE. The CDR3 region is CASSVGGSGRAGTDTQYF. CDR3 DNA: TGTGCCAGCAGCGTAGGGGGGAGCGGGAGGGCCGGCACAGATACGCAGTATTTT.

This chain connects TRBV13 to TRBJ2-3; 12 bases are a match to TRBD2. The CDR3 consists of 16 residues. With 2 bases clipped from V and 2 bases from J, the junction kept 2 bases outside the gene matches. Germline CDR1 PRHDT, CDR2 FYEKMQ (reference sequence). The CDR3 DNA reads as TGTGCCAGCAGCTTACTAGCGGGGGGGCCCACAGATACGCAGTATTTT. It translates to CASSLLAGGPTDTQYF.

The gene calls are TRBV27 and TRBJ1-3; D is perhaps TRBD1 (6 bases). With 2 bases removed from V and 4 bases from J, the gap between germline ends came to 9 bases. CDR3 length: 14 residues. Germline-derived CDR1 and CDR2 are MNHEY and SMNVEV (reference sequence). The CDR3 loop is CASSLQGPGNTIYF. In DNA form, the CDR3 reads TGTGCCAGCAGTTTACAGGGGCCAGGAAACACCATATATTTT.

The chain joins TRBV27 to TRBJ1-2, with D perhaps matching TRBD1 (6 bases). There are 13 residues in the CDR3. Looked up from germline, CDR1 is MNHEY and CDR2 is SMNVEV (reference sequence). With 4 bases removed from V and 4 bases from J, the gap between germline ends came to 10 bases. The CDR3: CASSSGQPYGYTF. The DNA of the CDR3 is TGTGCCAGCAGTTCTGGACAGCCCTATGGCTACACCTTC.

The V gene is TRBV2, the J gene TRBJ1-6, with D possibly TRBD1 on 5 matching bases. The V and J ends lost 3 bases and 7 bases respectively, with 10 bases between them. Germline V gene data show CDR1 as SNHLY and CDR2 as FYNNEI. The CDR3 has 14 amino acids. The CDR3 bases are TGTGCCAGCAGTGATGAGGGGAGGAATTCACCCCTCCACTTT. Amino acid sequence: CASSDEGRNSPLHF.

J is TRBJ1-1 and V is TRBV3-1 (or the pseudogene TRBV3-2); 7 bases fit TRBD1. The germline gives CDR1 LGHDT, CDR2 YNNKEL (reference sequence). The CDR3 covers 14 residues. V dropped 4 bases and J dropped 5; count of bases not matched to a gene: 7. The CDR3 DNA follows: TGTGCCAGCAGCCCTAGACAGGGATGGACTGAAGCTTTCTTT. This sequence encodes CASSPRQGWTEAFF.

This chain links TRBV24-1 with TRBJ1-2; tentatively, D is TRBD1 (5 bases). CDR3 length equals 17 residues. Trimming stripped 3 bases from V and 2 bases from J, with 18 bases between. The V gene's germline CDR1 is KGHDR and CDR2 SFDVKD. This CDR3 is CATSDVIPGGANYGYTF. The CDR3 nucleotides read TGTGCCACCAGTGATGTCATTCCGGGAGGGGCCAACTATGGCTACACCTTC.

The rearrangement uses TRBV21-1 and TRBJ2-7; the table assigns TRBD2, which was not confirmed against the DNA. TRBV21-1 constitutes a pseudogene. The CDR3 spans 14 residues. The CDR3 DNA is TGTGCCAGACCGAGGGCGGGAGGGCCAAGGGAGCAGTACTTC. Protein sequence: CARPRAGGPREQYF.

This rearrangement joins TRBV4-3 to TRBJ1-4; 7 bases line up with TRBD1. The germline gives CDR1 LGHNA, CDR2 YSLEER. J was trimmed by 14 bases and V by 1 base; bases with no gene match: 10. This CDR3 has 14 amino acids. The chain's CDR3 is CASSQATGPRKLFF. The DNA of the CDR3 is TGCGCCAGCAGCCAAGCGACAGGGCCGAGAAAGCTGTTTTTT.

The chain combines TRBV12-3 or TRBV12-4 with TRBJ1-2; 7 positions agree with TRBD1. This CDR3 spans 13 amino acids. Losses at the gene ends were 7 bases for V and 5 bases for J; bases not matched to a gene: 7. The CDR3 DNA follows: TGTGCCAGCAAGGGACAGAGCTTTTATGGCTACACCTTC. Amino acid sequence: CASKGQSFYGYTF.

The J gene is TRBJ1-2, the V gene TRBV5-4; TRBD1 aligns across 8 bases. V lost 0 bases, J lost 4 bases, and 2 bases stayed unmatched. CDR1 is SGHNT, CDR2 YYREEE, per germline (reference sequence). This CDR3 is 14 amino acids long. For the CDR3, the DNA is TGTGCCAGCAGCTTGGTCGGACAGGGCTATGGCTACACCTTC. Its translation is CASSLVGQGYGYTF.

The chain employs TRBV6-6 and TRBJ2-5; D remains ambiguous. This CDR3 comprises 11 residues. Trimming cost V 6 bases and J 5 bases, with 7 bases left between them. The germline V gene has CDR1 MNHNY and CDR2 SVGAGI (reference sequence). Here the CDR3 reads CASRRSETQYF. The CDR3 region has the DNA TGTGCCAGCAGACGGAGTGAGACCCAGTACTTC.

The V and J genes are TRBV6-5 and TRBJ1-5; 11 nucleotides agree with TRBD1. This CDR3 is built from 14 residues. The V and J ends lost 5 bases and 5 bases, in that order; junction bases with no gene match: 2. Per the germline V gene, CDR1 is MNHEY and CDR2 is SVGAGI. The CDR3 sequence: CASSRDRGDQPQHF. CDR3 nucleotides: TGTGCCAGCAGTCGGGACAGGGGGGATCAGCCCCAGCATTTT.